One and the same sample provided the 10 T cell receptor beta chains below, sequenced in a study of identical twins. One entry per CDR3 protein results from TCRdb running MiXCR on the 5' RACE reads. The data hold 690,000 or so distinct CDR3 sequences, with 5.5% to 7.5% observed a single time. The sequenced sample was naive T cells sorted from blood. The source of these receptors is a man between 18 and 35 years old in good health.

This clonotype was detected ten times or more. The rearrangement joins TRBV21-1 to TRBJ1-1; the table's TRBD1 call for D was not verified on the DNA. TRBV21-1 is tagged as a pseudogene. CDR3 length equals 16 residues. Here the CDR3 DNA reads TGTGCCAGCACCCTTAAATGGGGCCGGGTGAACACTGAAGCTTTCTTT. Its protein is CASTLKWGRVNTEAFF.

The J gene is TRBJ2-2, the V gene TRBV3-1, with 9 bases fitting TRBD2. V was clipped by 5 bases and J by 2 bases; unmatched bases: 6. The germline CDR1 and CDR2 sequences are LGHDT and YNNKEL (reference sequence). This CDR3 region has 16 residues. The CDR3 is CASSAQREVNTGELFF. The CDR3 coding sequence is TGTGCCAGCAGCGCTCAGCGGGAGGTAAACACCGGGGAGCTGTTTTTT.

The chain recombines TRBV9 with TRBJ2-1, with 11 bases aligning to TRBD2. Per germline, CDR1 SGDLS and CDR2 YYNGEE. V lost 7 bases, J lost 4 bases, and 7 bases stayed unmatched. The CDR3 runs 15 residues. The CDR3 DNA reads as TGTGCCAGCGGCCTGGGGACTAGCGGATACAATGAGCAGTTCTTC. It yields the protein CASGLGTSGYNEQFF.

This clonotype was counted at least ten times. This chain uses TRBV4-3 with TRBJ1-4; 10 nucleotides match TRBD1. The length of the CDR3 is 14 residues. Looked up from germline, CDR1 is LGHNA and CDR2 is YSLEER. V shed 5 bases and J 5 bases; nucleotides not matched to a gene: 2. Here the CDR3 DNA reads TGCGCCAGCAGCACGGGACAGGGGAATGAAAAACTGTTTTTT. Amino acid sequence: CASSTGQGNEKLFF.

This clonotype has just a few counts. The rearrangement joins TRBV20-1 to TRBJ1-6; no clear D gene. CDR1 is DFQATT, CDR2 SNEGSKA, per germline (reference sequence). With 5 bases removed from V and 11 bases from J, the gap between germline ends came to 7 bases. This CDR3 contains 10 residues. DNA for the CDR3: TGCAGTGCTTCGGGGACACCCCTCCACTTT. This encodes CSASGTPLHF.

This chain uses TRBV7-2 with TRBJ1-5; maybe TRBD1 (5 bases). V lost 0 bases and J 1 base, leaving 7 bases between the germline ends. CDR3 length: 15 amino acids. The germline V gene has CDR1 SGHTA and CDR2 FQGNSA. CDR3 nucleotides: TGTGCCAGCAGCTTAGCCAGGGCGAGCAATCAGCCCCAGCATTTT. Translating it yields CASSLARASNQPQHF.

This clonotype was detected many times. This chain joins TRBV12-3 or TRBV12-4 and TRBJ2-7, with a weak D call TRBD2 (6 bases). Trimming took off 3 bases at V and 7 bases at J, with 19 bases between the two ends. The CDR3 has 15 residues. Here the CDR3 DNA reads TGTGCCAGCAGTTTCTTGGGGGGAACCCCTCGGGAGCAGTACGTC. Its translation is CASSFLGGTPREQYV.

V is TRBV20-1 and J is TRBJ2-2; a weak D match, TRBD2 (5 bases). The V end lost 3 bases, the J end lost 6 bases, and 17 bases lay between the germline ends. This CDR3 has 15 amino acids. Per germline, CDR1 DFQATT and CDR2 SNEGSKA (reference sequence). CDR3 region: CSARRTSFEAGELFF. CDR3 nucleotide sequence: TGCAGTGCTAGGCGTACTAGTTTCGAAGCCGGGGAGCTGTTTTTT.

The CDR3 DNA follows: TGTGCCAGCAGCTTAGCTCCAGGGAGCACCGGGGAGCTGTTTTTT. It codes for CASSLAPGSTGELFF. The V call is TRBV7-2, the J call TRBJ2-2; D possibly matches TRBD1 or TRBD2 (5 bases each). The germline gives CDR1 SGHTA, CDR2 FQGNSA. The CDR3 contains 15 residues. The V end lost 0 bases, the J end lost 4 bases, and 9 bases lay between the germline ends.

This clonotype was picked up many times. The chain links TRBV10-3 to TRBJ2-5; weak D call: TRBD2 (5 bases). Looked up from germline, CDR1 is ENHRY and CDR2 is SYGVKD. This CDR3 has 13 amino acids. V lost 4 bases, J lost 4 bases, and 10 bases lay in between. CDR3 residues: CAISGTGTETQYF. The CDR3 nucleotides are TGTGCCATCAGTGGAACGGGAACAGAGACCCAGTACTTC.